Listed below are T cell receptor beta chains from one sample, sequenced in a study of monozygotic twins with inflammatory bowel disease. Reprocessing the 5' RACE reads, TCRdb reports a single entry for every CDR3 protein and omits DNA. This sample contains 210,000 or so distinct CDR3 sequences. Sequencing was carried out using blood. Source of these receptors: a human donor with ulcerative colitis or Crohn's disease, or a healthy co-twin of an affected twin (not recorded which). Each CDR3 is given with its conserved first and last residue. Each record gives: CDR3 length, J gene, V gene, CDR3 protein.

cdr3_length: 15; j_call: TRBJ2-1; v_call: TRBV7-8; cdr3_aa: CASSFSGGYGNEQFF
cdr3_length: 18; j_call: TRBJ1-5; v_call: TRBV11-2; cdr3_aa: CASSLTSFMSGSNQPQHF
cdr3_length: 18; j_call: TRBJ1-6; v_call: TRBV6-1; cdr3_aa: CASSRTLPGDTVNSPLHF
cdr3_length: 12; j_call: TRBJ2-7; v_call: TRBV29-1; cdr3_aa: CSVLDSSYEQYF
cdr3_length: 13; j_call: TRBJ1-5; v_call: TRBV27; cdr3_aa: CASSPQGLEPQHF
cdr3_length: 15; j_call: TRBJ1-1; v_call: TRBV6-2/TRBV6-3; cdr3_aa: CASTGTGAMNTEAFF
cdr3_length: 13; j_call: TRBJ2-2; v_call: TRBV7-2; cdr3_aa: CASVDANTGELFF
cdr3_length: 15; j_call: TRBJ1-5; v_call: TRBV7-9; cdr3_aa: CASSSGQGGNQPQHF
cdr3_length: 11; j_call: TRBJ1-3; v_call: TRBV12-3/TRBV12-4; cdr3_aa: CANLFGNTIYF
cdr3_length: 14; j_call: TRBJ2-7; v_call: TRBV5-5; cdr3_aa: CASGLMALTYEQYF
cdr3_length: 16; j_call: TRBJ2-6; v_call: TRBV5-1; cdr3_aa: CASSTVPNSGANVLTF
cdr3_length: 13; j_call: TRBJ2-5; v_call: TRBV5-1; cdr3_aa: CASTPTGGETQYF
cdr3_length: 14; j_call: TRBJ2-2; v_call: TRBV5-8; cdr3_aa: CASSLGRIPGELFF
cdr3_length: 15; j_call: TRBJ1-1; v_call: TRBV4-1; cdr3_aa: CASRGTGTVNTEAFF
cdr3_length: 13; j_call: TRBJ2-7; v_call: TRBV20-1; cdr3_aa: CSAPRDTSYEQYF
cdr3_length: 15; j_call: TRBJ1-1; v_call: TRBV18; cdr3_aa: CASSPREGMNTEAFF
cdr3_length: 14; j_call: TRBJ1-1; v_call: TRBV6-5; cdr3_aa: CASSYTQGAVEAFF
cdr3_length: 17; j_call: TRBJ2-1; v_call: TRBV21-1; cdr3_aa: CASSKLGPYDWNNEQFF
cdr3_length: 16; j_call: TRBJ2-7; v_call: TRBV29-1; cdr3_aa: CSVEEAGGTFSYEQYF
cdr3_length: 17; j_call: TRBJ1-6; v_call: TRBV6-5; cdr3_aa: CASSYSLGTGVNSPLHF
cdr3_length: 15; j_call: TRBJ1-4; v_call: TRBV7-6; cdr3_aa: CASSLDPSTNEKLFF
cdr3_length: 12; j_call: TRBJ1-2; v_call: TRBV7-9; cdr3_aa: CASSGGGHGYTF
cdr3_length: 14; j_call: TRBJ1-5; v_call: TRBV28; cdr3_aa: CASSLGGLNQPQHF
cdr3_length: 14; j_call: TRBJ2-2; v_call: TRBV6-1; cdr3_aa: CASSGTSRAGELFF
cdr3_length: 15; j_call: TRBJ1-1; v_call: TRBV5-1; cdr3_aa: CASSLEGRLMAEAFF
cdr3_length: 15; j_call: TRBJ2-1; v_call: TRBV7-7; cdr3_aa: CASSRGTSGGNEQFF
cdr3_length: 14; j_call: TRBJ1-5; v_call: TRBV24-1; cdr3_aa: CATSDRQPNQPQHF
cdr3_length: 13; j_call: TRBJ2-5; v_call: TRBV7-9; cdr3_aa: CASSFPTQGTQYF
cdr3_length: 13; j_call: TRBJ2-7; v_call: TRBV7-2; cdr3_aa: CASRGTAAYEQYF
cdr3_length: 12; j_call: TRBJ2-1; v_call: TRBV7-9; cdr3_aa: CASSQTVLEQFF
cdr3_length: 13; j_call: TRBJ2-2; v_call: TRBV4-1; cdr3_aa: CASSQDRIFELFF
cdr3_length: 16; j_call: TRBJ2-2; v_call: TRBV7-2; cdr3_aa: CASSLVGPRLTGELFF
cdr3_length: 17; j_call: TRBJ1-4; v_call: TRBV5-6; cdr3_aa: CASSLGGNHRPNEKLFF
cdr3_length: 14; j_call: TRBJ1-1; v_call: TRBV12-2; cdr3_aa: CASRSPQLCTEAFF
cdr3_length: 16; j_call: TRBJ2-5; v_call: TRBV7-9; cdr3_aa: CASSRTGLTYQETQYF
cdr3_length: 15; j_call: TRBJ1-3; v_call: TRBV28; cdr3_aa: CASSFWQSSGNTIYF
cdr3_length: 13; j_call: TRBJ2-6; v_call: TRBV10-3; cdr3_aa: CAAQASGANVLTF
cdr3_length: 14; j_call: TRBJ1-2; v_call: TRBV3-1; cdr3_aa: CASSQDFGGSGYTF
cdr3_length: 14; j_call: TRBJ1-2; v_call: TRBV4-1; cdr3_aa: CASSSLDSGYGYTF
cdr3_length: 14; j_call: TRBJ1-5; v_call: TRBV6-5; cdr3_aa: CANGWTVSNQPQHF
cdr3_length: 14; j_call: TRBJ2-5; v_call: TRBV7-2; cdr3_aa: CASSLGSATETQYF
cdr3_length: 13; j_call: TRBJ2-1; v_call: TRBV2; cdr3_aa: CASRGQLYNEQFF
cdr3_length: 16; j_call: TRBJ2-7; v_call: TRBV19; cdr3_aa: CARNRGTTEWSYEQYF
cdr3_length: 15; j_call: TRBJ2-1; v_call: TRBV6-1; cdr3_aa: CASTFWSSGGYEQFF
cdr3_length: 14; j_call: TRBJ2-7; v_call: TRBV18; cdr3_aa: CASSIGLPSYEQYF
cdr3_length: 16; j_call: TRBJ2-3; v_call: TRBV3-1; cdr3_aa: CASSQEAGGTTDTQYF
cdr3_length: 14; j_call: TRBJ1-1; v_call: TRBV29-1; cdr3_aa: CSVASIGMNTEAFF
cdr3_length: 15; j_call: TRBJ2-3; v_call: TRBV4-1; cdr3_aa: CASTLGAGGGDTQYF
cdr3_length: 14; j_call: TRBJ2-7; v_call: TRBV20-1; cdr3_aa: CSATRDSGTYEQYF
cdr3_length: 12; j_call: TRBJ2-7; v_call: TRBV20-1; cdr3_aa: CSAEGQTYEQYF
cdr3_length: 15; j_call: TRBJ1-2; v_call: TRBV7-9; cdr3_aa: CASSLTLGANYDYTF
cdr3_length: 15; j_call: TRBJ1-1; v_call: TRBV6-1; cdr3_aa: CASTTPLVLNTEAFF
cdr3_length: 16; j_call: TRBJ2-1; v_call: TRBV4-3; cdr3_aa: CASSQGAGGPYNEQFF
cdr3_length: 17; j_call: TRBJ2-7; v_call: TRBV18; cdr3_aa: CASSPRGGLAAPYEQYF
cdr3_length: 14; j_call: TRBJ2-1; v_call: TRBV20-1; cdr3_aa: CSARNPRHYNEQFF